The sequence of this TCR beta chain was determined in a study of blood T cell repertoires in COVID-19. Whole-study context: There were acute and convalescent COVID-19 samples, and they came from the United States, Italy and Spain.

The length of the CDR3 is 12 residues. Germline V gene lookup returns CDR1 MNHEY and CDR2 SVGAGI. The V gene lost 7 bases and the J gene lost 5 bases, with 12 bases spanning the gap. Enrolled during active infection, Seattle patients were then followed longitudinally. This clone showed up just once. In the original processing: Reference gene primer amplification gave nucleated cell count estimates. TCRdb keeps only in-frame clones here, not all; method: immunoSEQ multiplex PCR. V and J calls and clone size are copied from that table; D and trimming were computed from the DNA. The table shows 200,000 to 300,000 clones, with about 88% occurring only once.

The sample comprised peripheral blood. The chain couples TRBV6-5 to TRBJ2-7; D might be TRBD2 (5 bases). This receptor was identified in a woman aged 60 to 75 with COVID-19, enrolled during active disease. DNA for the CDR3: TGTGCCAGCATGAGGGTGTCCCACGAGCAGTACTTC. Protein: CASMRVSHEQYF.